This T cell receptor (beta chain) was documented in a study of beta chain features in type 1 diabetes. Germline V gene lookup returns CDR1 MNHEY and CDR2 SMNVEV (reference sequence). V lost 0 bases and J lost 5, with 7 bases in between. The length of the CDR3 is 13 residues. Study-level findings and limits: Type 1 diabetes patients had TCRB CDR3s that were shorter (moderately but significantly so) in all four CD4+ subsets. The study left unresolved whether HLA type influences TCRB rearrangement. In the patient group, naive, central memory and Treg TCRB repertoires seemed more alike than in the healthy donor group.

Since all of the isolated RNA was reverse transcribed, expressed TCRB transcripts were what got sequenced. Clones were read by immunoSEQ multiplex PCR, and TCRdb kept only the in-frame ones, dropping some. The sample consists of just over 450,000 clones, 30% of them appearing once. Each donor gave one heparinised blood draw averaging about 120 mL. On this clone: No antigen is known for it.

This clonotype was obtained from a man aged 18 to 30 in good health. This chain joins TRBV27 and TRBJ2-5, with TRBD2 as a possible D gene (5 bases). Sequences were obtained from naive CD4+ T cells from blood. As DNA, the CDR3 is TGTGCCAGCAGTTTATCGCGCGGGGAGACCCAGTACTTC. Translating gives CASSLSRGETQYF.